The sample holds a few counts of the clone carrying this TCR beta chain. The target antigen is unknown. The data were obtained in a study of OX40 agonist ivuxolimab in advanced cancers. Overall study: Partial response was recorded in three patients: one hepatocellular carcinoma and two cutaneous melanoma cases. The study's findings and limits: The expanded peripheral T cells' antigen specificity was not determined. Clonal expansion was among the lowest in partial responders at 0.1-3.0 mg/kg, especially CD8+.

Here immunoSEQ multiplex PCR was the method, and the copy in TCRdb shows in-frame clones only, minus some. This sample has roughly 77,000 clones, with 84% found just once. Germline CDR1 is MDHEN and CDR2 is SYDVKM. Trimming stripped 5 bases from V and 5 bases from J, with 6 bases between. The CDR3 is made up of 11 amino acids. This TCR derives from an adult with an advanced solid tumor such as melanoma, head and neck, liver or kidney cancer. The source was CD4+ or CD8+ T cells sorted from blood, collected in a trial of the OX40 agonist ivuxolimab. The chain recombines TRBV28 with TRBJ2-5; D uncertain. Here the CDR3 DNA reads TGTGCCAGCAGTCCCAGGGAGACCCAGTACTTC. It codes for CASSPRETQYF.